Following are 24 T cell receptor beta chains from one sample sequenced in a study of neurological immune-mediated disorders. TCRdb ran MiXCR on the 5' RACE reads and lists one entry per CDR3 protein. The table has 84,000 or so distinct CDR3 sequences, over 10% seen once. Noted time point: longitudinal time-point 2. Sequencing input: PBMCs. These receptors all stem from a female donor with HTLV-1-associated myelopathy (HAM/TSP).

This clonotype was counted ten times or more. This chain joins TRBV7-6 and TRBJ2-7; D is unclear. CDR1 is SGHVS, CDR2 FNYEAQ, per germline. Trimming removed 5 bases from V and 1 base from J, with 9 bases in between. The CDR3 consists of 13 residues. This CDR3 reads CASSPGLSYEQYF. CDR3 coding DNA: TGTGCCAGCAGCCCAGGATTATCCTACGAGCAGTACTTC.

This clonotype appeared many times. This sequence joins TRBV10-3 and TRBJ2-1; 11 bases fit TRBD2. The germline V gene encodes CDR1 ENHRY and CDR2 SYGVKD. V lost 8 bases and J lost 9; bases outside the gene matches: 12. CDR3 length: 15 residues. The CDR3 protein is CAIREVAGGLFEQFF. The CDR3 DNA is TGTGCCATCCGAGAAGTAGCGGGGGGGCTTTTTGAGCAGTTCTTC.

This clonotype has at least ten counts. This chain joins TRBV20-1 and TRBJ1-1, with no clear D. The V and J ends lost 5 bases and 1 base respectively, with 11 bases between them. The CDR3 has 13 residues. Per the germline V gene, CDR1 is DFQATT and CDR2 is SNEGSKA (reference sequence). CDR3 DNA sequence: TGCAGTGCTGGAAATCTCGAGAACACTGAAGCTTTCTTT. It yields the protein CSAGNLENTEAFF.

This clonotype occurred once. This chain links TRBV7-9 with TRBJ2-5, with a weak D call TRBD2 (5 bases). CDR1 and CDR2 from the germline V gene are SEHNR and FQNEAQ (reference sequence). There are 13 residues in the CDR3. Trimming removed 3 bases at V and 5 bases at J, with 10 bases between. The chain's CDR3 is CASSFREVETQYF. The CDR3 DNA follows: TGTGCCAGCAGCTTTCGGGAAGTGGAGACCCAGTACTTC.

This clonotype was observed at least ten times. The CDR3 spells CASSLGLGDEKLFF. The CDR3 DNA is TGTGCCAGCAGCTTAGGACTCGGGGATGAAAAACTGTTTTTT. The rearrangement links TRBV7-9 to TRBJ1-4; D uncertain. Germline CDR1 and CDR2: SEHNR and FQNEAQ (reference sequence). The V end lost 1 base, the J end lost 6 bases, and 9 bases lay between the germline ends. The CDR3 is 14 residues long.

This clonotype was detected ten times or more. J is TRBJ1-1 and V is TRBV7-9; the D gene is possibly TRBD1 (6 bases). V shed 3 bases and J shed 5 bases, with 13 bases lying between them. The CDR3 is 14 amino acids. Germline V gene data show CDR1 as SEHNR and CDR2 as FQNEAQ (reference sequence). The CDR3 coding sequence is TGTGCCAGCAGCTTTCGGGGAGGGGGGACTGAAGCTTTCTTT. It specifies CASSFRGGGTEAFF.

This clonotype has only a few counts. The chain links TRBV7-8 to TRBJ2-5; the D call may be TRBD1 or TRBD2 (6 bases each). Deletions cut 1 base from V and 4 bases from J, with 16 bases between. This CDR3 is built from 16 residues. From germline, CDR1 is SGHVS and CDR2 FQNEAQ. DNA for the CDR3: TGTGCCAGCAGCTTAGGTGTGGGGGGCCTTGGAGAGACCCAGTACTTC. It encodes CASSLGVGGLGETQYF.

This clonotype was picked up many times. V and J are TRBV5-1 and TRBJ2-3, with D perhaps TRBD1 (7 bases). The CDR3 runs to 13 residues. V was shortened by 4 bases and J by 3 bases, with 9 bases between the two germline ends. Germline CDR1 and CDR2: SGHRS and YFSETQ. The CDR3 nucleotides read TGCGCCAGCAGCGCAGGGGGGACAGATACGCAGTATTTT. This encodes CASSAGGTDTQYF.

CDR3 loop: CASSFPAGGVGELFF. CDR3 bases: TGTGCCAGCAGTTTTCCAGCGGGGGGCGTCGGGGAGCTGTTTTTT. The chain links TRBV12-3 or TRBV12-4 to TRBJ2-2; 9 bases map to TRBD2. Germline trimming cut 3 bases from V and 7 bases from J; bases unmatched to any gene: 6. The CDR3 runs 15 residues.

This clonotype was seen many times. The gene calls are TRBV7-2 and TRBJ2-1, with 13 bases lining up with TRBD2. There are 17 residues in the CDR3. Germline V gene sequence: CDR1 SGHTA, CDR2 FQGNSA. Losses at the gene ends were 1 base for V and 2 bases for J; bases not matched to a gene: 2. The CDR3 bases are TGTGCCAGCAGCTTAGTGACTAGCGGGGGGACCTACAATGAGCAGTTCTTC. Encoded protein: CASSLVTSGGTYNEQFF. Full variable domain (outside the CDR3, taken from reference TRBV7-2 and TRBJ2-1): GAGVSQSPSNKVTEKGKDVELRCDPISGHTALYWYRQSLGQGLEFLIYFQGNSAPDKSGLPSDRFSAERTGGSVSTLTIQRTQQEDSAVYLCASSLVTSGGTYNEQFFGPGTRLTVL.

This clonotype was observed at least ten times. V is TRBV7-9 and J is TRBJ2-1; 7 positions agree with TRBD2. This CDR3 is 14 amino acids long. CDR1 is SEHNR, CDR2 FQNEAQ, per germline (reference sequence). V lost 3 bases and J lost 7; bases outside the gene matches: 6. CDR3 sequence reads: CASSLTSPGNEQFF. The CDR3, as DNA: TGTGCCAGCAGCTTGACTAGCCCGGGGAATGAGCAGTTCTTC.

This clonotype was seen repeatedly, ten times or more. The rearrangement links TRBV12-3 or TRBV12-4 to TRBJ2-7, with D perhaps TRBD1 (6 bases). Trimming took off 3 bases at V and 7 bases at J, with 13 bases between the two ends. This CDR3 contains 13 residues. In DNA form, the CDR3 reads TGTGCCAGCAGTTTCCGAGACAGGCAGGAGCAGTACTTC. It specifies CASSFRDRQEQYF.

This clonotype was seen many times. CDR3 sequence (DNA): TGCAGTGCCCCCCCTGGGGCTAGCGGGAATCAAGAGACCCAGTACTTC. This codes for CSAPPGASGNQETQYF. This chain joins TRBV20-1 and TRBJ2-5; TRBD2 aligns across 9 bases. This CDR3 contains 16 residues. The ends lost 6 bases at V and 2 bases at J; junction bases unmatched: 13. CDR1 DFQATT and CDR2 SNEGSKA come from the germline V gene (reference sequence).

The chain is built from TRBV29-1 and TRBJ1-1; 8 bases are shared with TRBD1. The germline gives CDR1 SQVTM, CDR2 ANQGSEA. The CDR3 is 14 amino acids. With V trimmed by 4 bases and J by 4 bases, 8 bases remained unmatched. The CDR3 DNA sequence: TGCAGCGTTGGGACAGGGCAAAAATCCACTGAAGCTTTCTTT. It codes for CSVGTGQKSTEAFF. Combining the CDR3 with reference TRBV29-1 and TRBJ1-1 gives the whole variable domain SAVISQKPSRDICQRGTSLTIQCQVDSQVTMMFWYRQQPGQSLTLIATANQGSEATYESGFVIDKFPISRPNLTFSTLTVSNMSPEDSSIYLCSVGTGQKSTEAFFGQGTRLTVV.

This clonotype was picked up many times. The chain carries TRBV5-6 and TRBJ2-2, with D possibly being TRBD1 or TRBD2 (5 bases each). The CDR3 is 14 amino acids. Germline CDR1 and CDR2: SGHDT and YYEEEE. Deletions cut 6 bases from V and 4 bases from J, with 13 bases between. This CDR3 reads CASTYPGSTGELFF. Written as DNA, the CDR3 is TGTGCCAGCACCTACCCAGGGAGCACCGGGGAGCTGTTTTTT.

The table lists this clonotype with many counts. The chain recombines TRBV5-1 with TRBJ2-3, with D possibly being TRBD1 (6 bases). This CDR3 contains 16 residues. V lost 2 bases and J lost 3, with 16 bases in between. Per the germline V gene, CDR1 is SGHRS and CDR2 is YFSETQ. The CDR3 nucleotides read TGCGCCAGCAGCTTCGTACAGGGAACCCAGACAGATACGCAGTATTTT. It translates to CASSFVQGTQTDTQYF.

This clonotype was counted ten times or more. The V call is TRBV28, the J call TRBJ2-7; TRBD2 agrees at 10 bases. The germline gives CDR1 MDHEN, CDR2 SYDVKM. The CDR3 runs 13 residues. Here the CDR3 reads CACSGGEAYEQYF. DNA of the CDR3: TGTGCTTGCAGCGGGGGGGAAGCGTACGAGCAGTACTTC.

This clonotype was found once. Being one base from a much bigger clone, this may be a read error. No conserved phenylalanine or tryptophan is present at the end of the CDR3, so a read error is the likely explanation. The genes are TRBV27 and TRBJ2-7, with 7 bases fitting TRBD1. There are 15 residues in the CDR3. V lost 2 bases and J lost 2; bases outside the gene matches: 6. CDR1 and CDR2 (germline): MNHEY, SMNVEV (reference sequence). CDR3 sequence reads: CASSLDRVSPYEQYL. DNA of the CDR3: TGTGCCAGCAGTTTAGACAGGGTGTCTCCCTACGAGCAGTACTTA.

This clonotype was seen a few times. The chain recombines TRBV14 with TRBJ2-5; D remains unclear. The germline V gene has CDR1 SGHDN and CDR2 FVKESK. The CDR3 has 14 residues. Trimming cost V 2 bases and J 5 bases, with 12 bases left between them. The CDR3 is CASSQFKGSETQYF. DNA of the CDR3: TGTGCCAGCAGCCAATTTAAGGGATCGGAGACCCAGTACTTC.

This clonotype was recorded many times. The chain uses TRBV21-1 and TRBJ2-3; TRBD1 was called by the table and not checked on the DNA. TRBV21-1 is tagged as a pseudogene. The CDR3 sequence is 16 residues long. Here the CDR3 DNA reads TGTGCCAGCAGCAAAGTTCCGGGACAGGGGTGGGATACGCAGTATTTT. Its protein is CASSKVPGQGWDTQYF.

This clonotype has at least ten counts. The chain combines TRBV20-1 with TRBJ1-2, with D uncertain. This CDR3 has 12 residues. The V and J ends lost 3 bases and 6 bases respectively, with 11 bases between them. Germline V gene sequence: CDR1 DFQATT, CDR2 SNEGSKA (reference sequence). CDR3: CSASPGRDGYTF. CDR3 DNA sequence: TGCAGTGCTAGCCCGGGGAGGGATGGCTACACCTTC.

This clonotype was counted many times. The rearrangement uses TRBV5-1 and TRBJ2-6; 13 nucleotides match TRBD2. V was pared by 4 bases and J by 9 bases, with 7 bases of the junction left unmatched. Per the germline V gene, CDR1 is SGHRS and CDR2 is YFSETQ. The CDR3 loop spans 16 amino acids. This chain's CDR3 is CASSPSLAGGLNVLTF. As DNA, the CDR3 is TGCGCCAGCAGCCCGTCACTAGCGGGGGGGCTCAACGTCCTGACTTTC.

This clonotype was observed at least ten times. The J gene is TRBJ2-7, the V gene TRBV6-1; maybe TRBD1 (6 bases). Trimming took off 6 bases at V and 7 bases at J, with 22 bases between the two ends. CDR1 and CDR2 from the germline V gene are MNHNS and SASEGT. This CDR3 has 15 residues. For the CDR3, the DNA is TGTGCCAGCAGGGAGACGACAGGAATTACGAGGGAGCAGTACTTC. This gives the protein CASRETTGITREQYF.

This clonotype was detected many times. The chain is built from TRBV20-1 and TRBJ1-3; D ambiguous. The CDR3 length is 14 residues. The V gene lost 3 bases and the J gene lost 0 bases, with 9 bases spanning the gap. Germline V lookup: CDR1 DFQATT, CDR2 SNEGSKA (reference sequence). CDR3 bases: TGCAGTGCTAGGGAATTCCTCTCTGGAAACACCATATATTTT. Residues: CSAREFLSGNTIYF.